One TCR beta chain is described in this entry. Its antigen is unknown. The CDR3 extends over 12 amino acids. The ends were cut back, 8 bases at V and 7 bases at J, with 14 bases in the middle. CDR1 is ENHRY, CDR2 SYGVKD, per germline. The sample originates from a study of shared clonotypes between healthy human individuals. Study in general: Those who served as donors were two women and a few men between the ages of 18 and 49. Three plates were used per donor for CD4 naive, three for CD4 memory, two for CD8 naive and one for CD8 memory. Study-wide findings and caveats: A reduction in generation probabilities was seen for non-shared clonotypes relative to those shared by all four donors.

For every subset, genomic DNA was evenly distributed across several immunoSEQ plates. Produced via immunoSEQ multiplex PCR; TCRdb's table is partial and in-frame only. The table records 2 million to 2.5 million clones, approximately 94% of them present only once. This chain connects TRBV10-3 to TRBJ2-5, with D maybe TRBD2 (5 bases). This clonotype originated in a man aged 18 to 30 in good health. Some clones in this sample may be carry-over from other donors' samples. Material: naive CD4+ T cells from PBMCs. The subset was: CD45RA+ positively selected. The CDR3 sequence: CAIGREGGTQYF. CDR3 bases: TGTGCCATCGGCCGGGAAGGCGGGACCCAGTACTTC.